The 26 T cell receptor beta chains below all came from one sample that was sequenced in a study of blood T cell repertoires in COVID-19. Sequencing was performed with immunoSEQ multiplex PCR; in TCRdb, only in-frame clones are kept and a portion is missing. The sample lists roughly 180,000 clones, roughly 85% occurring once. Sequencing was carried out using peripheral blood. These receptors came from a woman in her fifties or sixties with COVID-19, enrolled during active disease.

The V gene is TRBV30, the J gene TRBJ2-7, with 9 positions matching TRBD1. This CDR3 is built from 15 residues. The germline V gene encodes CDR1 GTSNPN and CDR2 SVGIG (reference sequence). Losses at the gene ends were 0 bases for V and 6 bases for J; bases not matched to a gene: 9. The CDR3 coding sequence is TGTGCCTGGAGTGTACTGGGGACAGGGCCCCCCGAGCAGTACTTC. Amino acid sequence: CAWSVLGTGPPEQYF.

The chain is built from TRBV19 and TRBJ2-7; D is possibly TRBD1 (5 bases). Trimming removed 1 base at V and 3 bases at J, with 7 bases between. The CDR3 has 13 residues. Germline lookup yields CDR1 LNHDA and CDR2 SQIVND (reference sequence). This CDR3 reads CASSIAGNYEQYF. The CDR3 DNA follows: TGTGCCAGTAGTATAGCAGGGAACTACGAGCAGTACTTC. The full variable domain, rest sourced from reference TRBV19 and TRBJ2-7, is DGGITQSPKYLFRKEGQNVTLSCEQNLNHDAMYWYRQDPGQGLRLIYYSQIVNDFQKGDIAEGYSVSREKKESFPLTVTSAQKNPTAFYLCASSIAGNYEQYFGPGTRLTVT.

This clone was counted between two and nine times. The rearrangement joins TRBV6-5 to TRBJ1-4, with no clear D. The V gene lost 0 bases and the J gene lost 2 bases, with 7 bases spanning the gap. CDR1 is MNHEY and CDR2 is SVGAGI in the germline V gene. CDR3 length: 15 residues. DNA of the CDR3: TGTGCCAGCAGTTACTCCCGGGAGACTAATGAAAAACTGTTTTTT. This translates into CASSYSRETNEKLFF.

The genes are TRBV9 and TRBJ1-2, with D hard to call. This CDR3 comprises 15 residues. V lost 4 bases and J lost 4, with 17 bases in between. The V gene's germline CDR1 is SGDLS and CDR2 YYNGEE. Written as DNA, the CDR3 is TGTGCCAGCAGCCCAGCCCCGTCGGGAGCCTATGGCTACACCTTC. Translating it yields CASSPAPSGAYGYTF. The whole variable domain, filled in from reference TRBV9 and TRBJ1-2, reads DSGVTQTPKHLITATGQRVTLRCSPRSGDLSVYWYQQSLDQGLQFLIQYYNGEERAKGNILERFSAQQFPDLHSELNLSSLELGDSALYFCASSPAPSGAYGYTFGSGTRLTVV.

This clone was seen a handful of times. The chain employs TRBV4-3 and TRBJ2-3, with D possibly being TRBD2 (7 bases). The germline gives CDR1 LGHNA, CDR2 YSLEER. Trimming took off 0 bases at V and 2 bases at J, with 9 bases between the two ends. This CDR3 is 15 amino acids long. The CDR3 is CASSQDAGATDTQYF. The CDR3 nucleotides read TGCGCCAGCAGCCAAGACGCGGGGGCCACAGATACGCAGTATTTT.

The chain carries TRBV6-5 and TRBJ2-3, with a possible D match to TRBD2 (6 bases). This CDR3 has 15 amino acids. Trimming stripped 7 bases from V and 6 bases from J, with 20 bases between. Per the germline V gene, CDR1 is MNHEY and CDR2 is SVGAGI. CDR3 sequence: CASKTGLSSPDTQYF. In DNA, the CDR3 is TGTGCCAGCAAGACGGGACTTTCCTCCCCGGATACGCAGTATTTT.

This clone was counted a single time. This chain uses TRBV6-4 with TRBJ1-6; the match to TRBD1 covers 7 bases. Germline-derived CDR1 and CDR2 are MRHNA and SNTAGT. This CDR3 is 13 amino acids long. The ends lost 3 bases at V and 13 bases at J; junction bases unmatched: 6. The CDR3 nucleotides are TGTGCCAGCAGTGAGCAACAGGGGAGGCCCCTCCACTTT. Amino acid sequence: CASSEQQGRPLHF.

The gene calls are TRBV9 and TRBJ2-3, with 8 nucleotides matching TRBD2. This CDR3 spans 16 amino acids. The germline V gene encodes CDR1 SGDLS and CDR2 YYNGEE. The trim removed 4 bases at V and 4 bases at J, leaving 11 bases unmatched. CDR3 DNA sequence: TGTGCCAGCAGCCCCCGGGGGGGCTCTGACGCAGATACGCAGTATTTT. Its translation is CASSPRGGSDADTQYF. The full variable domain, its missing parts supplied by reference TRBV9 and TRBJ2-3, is DSGVTQTPKHLITATGQRVTLRCSPRSGDLSVYWYQQSLDQGLQFLIQYYNGEERAKGNILERFSAQQFPDLHSELNLSSLELGDSALYFCASSPRGGSDADTQYFGPGTRLTVL.

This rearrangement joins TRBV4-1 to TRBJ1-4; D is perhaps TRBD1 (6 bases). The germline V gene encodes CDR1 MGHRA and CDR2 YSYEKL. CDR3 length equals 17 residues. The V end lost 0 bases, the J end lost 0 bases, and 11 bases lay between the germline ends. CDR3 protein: CASSQDIQGTTNEKLFF. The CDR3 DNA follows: TGCGCCAGCAGCCAAGATATTCAGGGGACAACTAATGAAAAACTGTTTTTT.

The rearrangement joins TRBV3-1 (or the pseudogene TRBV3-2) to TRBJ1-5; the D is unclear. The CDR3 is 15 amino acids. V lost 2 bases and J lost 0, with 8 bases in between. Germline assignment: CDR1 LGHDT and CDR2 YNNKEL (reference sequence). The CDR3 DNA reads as TGTGCCAGCAGCCAAAGCTACTCTAGCAATCAGCCCCAGCATTTT. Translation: CASSQSYSSNQPQHF.

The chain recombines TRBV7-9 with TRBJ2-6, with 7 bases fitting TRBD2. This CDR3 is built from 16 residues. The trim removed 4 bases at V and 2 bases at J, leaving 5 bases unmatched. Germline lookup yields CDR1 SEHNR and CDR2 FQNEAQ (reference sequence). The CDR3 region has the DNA TGTGCCAGCAGCTACCCGAGCGGGGCTGGGGCCAACGTCCTGACTTTC. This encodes CASSYPSGAGANVLTF.

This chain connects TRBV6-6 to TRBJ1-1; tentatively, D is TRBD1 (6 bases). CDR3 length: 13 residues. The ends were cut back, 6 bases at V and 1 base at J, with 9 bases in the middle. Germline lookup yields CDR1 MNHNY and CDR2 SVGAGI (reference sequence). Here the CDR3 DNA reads TGTGCCAGCAGGAGCAGGGGGAACACTGAAGCTTTCTTT. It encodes CASRSRGNTEAFF.

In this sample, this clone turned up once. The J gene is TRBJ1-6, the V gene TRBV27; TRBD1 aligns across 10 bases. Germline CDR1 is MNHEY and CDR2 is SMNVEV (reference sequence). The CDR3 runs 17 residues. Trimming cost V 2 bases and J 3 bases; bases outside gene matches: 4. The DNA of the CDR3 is TGTGCCAGCAGTTTACGACAGGGGGCTTACTATAATTCACCCCTCCACTTT. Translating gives CASSLRQGAYYNSPLHF.

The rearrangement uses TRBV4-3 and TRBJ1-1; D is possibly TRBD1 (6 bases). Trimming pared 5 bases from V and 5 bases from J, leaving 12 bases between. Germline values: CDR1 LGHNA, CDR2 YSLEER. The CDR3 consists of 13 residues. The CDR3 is CASSSNRVTEAFF. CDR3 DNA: TGCGCCAGCAGCTCAAACAGGGTAACTGAAGCTTTCTTT.

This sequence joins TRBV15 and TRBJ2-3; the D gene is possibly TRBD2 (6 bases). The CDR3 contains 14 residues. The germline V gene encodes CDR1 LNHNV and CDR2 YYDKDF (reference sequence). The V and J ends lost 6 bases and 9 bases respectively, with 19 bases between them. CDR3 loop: CATRRDSPPGTQYF. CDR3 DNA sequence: TGTGCCACCAGACGGGACTCACCCCCTGGAACGCAGTATTTT. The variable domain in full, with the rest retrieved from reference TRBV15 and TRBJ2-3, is DAMVIQNPRYQVTQFGKPVTLSCSQTLNHNVMYWYQQKSSQAPKLLFHYYDKDFNNEADTPDNFQSRRPNTSFCFLDIRSPGLGDTAMYLCATRRDSPPGTQYFGPGTRLTVL.

In DNA, the CDR3 is TGTGCCAGCAATGACAGGGCCGTCCAAGAGACCCAGTACTTC. It yields the protein CASNDRAVQETQYF. The gene calls are TRBV28 and TRBJ2-5, with 7 bases fitting TRBD1. V lost 7 bases and J lost 1; bases outside the gene matches: 6. The germline V gene has CDR1 MDHEN and CDR2 SYDVKM. This CDR3 is 14 amino acids long.

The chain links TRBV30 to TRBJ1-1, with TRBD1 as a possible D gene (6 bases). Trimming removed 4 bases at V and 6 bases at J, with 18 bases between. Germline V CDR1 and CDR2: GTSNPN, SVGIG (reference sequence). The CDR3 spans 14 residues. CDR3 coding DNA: TGTGCCTGGACCTCCGGGACGAAGGGGGCTGAAGCTTTCTTT. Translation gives CAWTSGTKGAEAFF.

CDR3: CASSFQGQNEQFF. The CDR3 DNA sequence: TGTGCCAGCAGCTTCCAGGGGCAAAATGAGCAGTTCTTC. The chain links TRBV7-9 to TRBJ2-1, with D maybe TRBD1 (6 bases). Germline CDR1 is SEHNR and CDR2 is FQNEAQ (reference sequence). V gave up 3 bases and J gave up 7 bases, with 10 bases separating them. CDR3 length: 13 residues. Variable domain in full (rest from reference TRBV7-9 and TRBJ2-1): DTGVSQNPRHKITKRGQNVTFRCDPISEHNRLYWYRQTLGQGPEFLTYFQNEAQLEKSRLLSDRFSAERPKGSFSTLEIQRTEQGDSAMYLCASSFQGQNEQFFGPGTRLTVL.

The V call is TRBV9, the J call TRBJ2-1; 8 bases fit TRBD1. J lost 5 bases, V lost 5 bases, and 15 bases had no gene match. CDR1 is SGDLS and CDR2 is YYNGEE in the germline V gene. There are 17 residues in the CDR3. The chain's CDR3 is CASRRGPGQGGNNEQFF. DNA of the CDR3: TGTGCCAGCAGGCGCGGGCCTGGACAGGGTGGGAACAATGAGCAGTTCTTC. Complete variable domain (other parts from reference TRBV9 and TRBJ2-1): DSGVTQTPKHLITATGQRVTLRCSPRSGDLSVYWYQQSLDQGLQFLIQYYNGEERAKGNILERFSAQQFPDLHSELNLSSLELGDSALYFCASRRGPGQGGNNEQFFGPGTRLTVL.

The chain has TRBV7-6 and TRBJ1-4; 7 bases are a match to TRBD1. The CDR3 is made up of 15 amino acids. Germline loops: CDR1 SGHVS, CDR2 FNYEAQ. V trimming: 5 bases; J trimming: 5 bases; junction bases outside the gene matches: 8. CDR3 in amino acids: CASSPRQGPNEKLFF. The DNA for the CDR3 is TGTGCCAGCAGCCCCCGACAGGGCCCAAATGAAAAACTGTTTTTT. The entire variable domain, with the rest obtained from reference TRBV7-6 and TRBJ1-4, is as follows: GAGVSQSPRYKVTKRGQDVALRCDPISGHVSLYWYRQALGQGPEFLTYFNYEAQQDKSGLPNDRFSAERPEGSISTLTIQRTEQRDSAMYRCASSPRQGPNEKLFFGSGTQLSVL.

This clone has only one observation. The CDR3: CASSLGSEGYEQYF. The CDR3, as DNA: TGTGCCAGCAGCTTAGGCAGCGAAGGCTACGAGCAGTACTTC. The chain recombines TRBV7-2 with TRBJ2-7; no clear D. V was clipped by 1 base and J by 3 bases, with 10 bases between them. Germline values: CDR1 SGHTA, CDR2 FQGNSA. The CDR3 covers 14 residues. The entire variable domain, with the rest obtained from reference TRBV7-2 and TRBJ2-7, is as follows: GAGVSQSPSNKVTEKGKDVELRCDPISGHTALYWYRQSLGQGLEFLIYFQGNSAPDKSGLPSDRFSAERTGGSVSTLTIQRTQQEDSAVYLCASSLGSEGYEQYFGPGTRLTVT.

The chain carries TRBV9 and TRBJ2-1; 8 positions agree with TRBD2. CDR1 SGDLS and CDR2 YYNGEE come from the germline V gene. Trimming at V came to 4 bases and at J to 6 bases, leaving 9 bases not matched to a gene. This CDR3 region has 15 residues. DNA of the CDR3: TGTGCCAGCAGCCCCACCGGGAGGGCCGGCAATGAGCAGTTCTTC. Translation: CASSPTGRAGNEQFF.

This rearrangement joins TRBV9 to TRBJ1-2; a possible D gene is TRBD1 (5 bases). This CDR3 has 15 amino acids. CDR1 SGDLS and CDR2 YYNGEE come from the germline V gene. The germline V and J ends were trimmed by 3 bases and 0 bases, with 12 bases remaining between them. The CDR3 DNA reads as TGTGCCAGCAGCGCAAGTGGGGCCACTAACTATGGCTACACCTTC. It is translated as CASSASGATNYGYTF.

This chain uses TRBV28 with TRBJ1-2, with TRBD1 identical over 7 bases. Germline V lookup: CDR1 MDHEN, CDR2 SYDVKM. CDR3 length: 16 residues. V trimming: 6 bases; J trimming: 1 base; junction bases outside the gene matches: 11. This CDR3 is CASSGPMNRGNYGYTF. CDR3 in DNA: TGTGCCAGCAGCGGACCAATGAACAGGGGTAACTATGGCTACACCTTC.

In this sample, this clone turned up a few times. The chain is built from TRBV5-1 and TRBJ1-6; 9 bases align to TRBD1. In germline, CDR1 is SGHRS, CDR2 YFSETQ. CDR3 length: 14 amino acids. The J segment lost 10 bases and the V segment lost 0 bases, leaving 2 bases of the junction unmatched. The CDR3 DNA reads TGCGCCAGCAGCTTGGGACAGGGGGAGTCACCCCTCCACTTT. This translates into CASSLGQGESPLHF. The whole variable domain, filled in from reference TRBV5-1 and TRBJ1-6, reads KAGVTQTPRYLIKTRGQQVTLSCSPISGHRSVSWYQQTPGQGLQFLFEYFSETQRNKGNFPGRFSGRQFSNSRSEMNVSTLELGDSALYLCASSLGQGESPLHFGNGTRLTVT.

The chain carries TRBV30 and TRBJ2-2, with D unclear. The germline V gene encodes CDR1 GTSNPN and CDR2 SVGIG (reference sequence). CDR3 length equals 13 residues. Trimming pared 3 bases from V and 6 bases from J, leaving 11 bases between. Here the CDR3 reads CAWRAGRSGELFF. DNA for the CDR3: TGTGCCTGGAGGGCCGGCAGGTCCGGGGAGCTGTTTTTT.